One and the same sample provided the 31 T cell receptor beta chains below, sequenced in a study of T cells in Graves' hyperthyroidism and ophthalmopathy. RNA transcripts yielded amplified TCR beta CDR3 regions. First-round RT-PCR with HTBI primers amplified the TCR CDR3 region. TCRdb reanalysed the multiplex PCR reads using MiXCR and keeps one entry per CDR3 protein. The data contain hundreds of thousands of distinct CDR3 sequences, around 15% of them singletons. Sample: blood. These receptors originate from a woman between 45 and 60 years old with Graves' ophthalmopathy.

This clonotype has just a few counts. The chain recombines TRBV29-1 with TRBJ1-2; D might be TRBD1 (5 bases). V was cut by 6 bases and J by 5 bases, with 16 bases left in between. Germline CDR1 reads SQVTM; CDR2 reads ANQGSEA. The CDR3 length is 13 residues. The CDR3 here is CSVRQGSVYGYTF. DNA of the CDR3: TGCAGCGTGCGGCAGGGTAGTGTGTATGGCTACACCTTC.

The V call is TRBV20-1, the J call TRBJ2-3; the D gene is possibly TRBD2 (5 bases). With 1 base removed from V and 9 bases from J, the gap between germline ends came to 20 bases. From germline, CDR1 is DFQATT and CDR2 SNEGSKA (reference sequence). The CDR3 runs 15 residues. CDR3 loop: CSARARTGSVGTQYF. The CDR3, as DNA: TGCAGTGCTAGAGCCAGGACGGGATCAGTAGGAACGCAGTATTTT.

This clonotype was recorded at least ten times. The chain combines TRBV28 with TRBJ1-4; D call uncertain. Trimming stripped 10 bases from V and 5 bases from J, with 17 bases between. This CDR3 has 14 amino acids. CDR1 is MDHEN, CDR2 SYDVKM, per germline. The CDR3 DNA sequence: TGTGCCACCCAGTTTTTGTCTCGCAATGAAAAACTGTTTTTT. The encoded protein is CATQFLSRNEKLFF.

This clonotype has only a few counts. This chain links TRBV4-3 with TRBJ2-5, with 11 nucleotides matching TRBD1. Germline loops: CDR1 LGHNA, CDR2 YSLEER. The junction had 11 bases not matched to a gene; V was cut back by 0 bases and J by 5 bases. CDR3 length equals 18 residues. CDR3 sequence: CASSQDGIGGQGEETQYF. The CDR3, as DNA: TGCGCCAGCAGCCAAGATGGGATTGGGGGACAGGGGGAGGAGACCCAGTACTTC.

This clonotype was counted ten times or more. V is TRBV7-3 and J is TRBJ2-2, with D possibly being TRBD1 (6 bases). This CDR3 contains 15 residues. V lost 5 bases and J lost 1, with 11 bases in between. Looked up from germline, CDR1 is SGHTA and CDR2 is FQGTGA. CDR3 in DNA: TGTGCCAGCAGCAAGACAGGCATGAACACCGGGGAGCTGTTTTTT. It translates to CASSKTGMNTGELFF.

This clonotype appeared a few times. The CDR3 region is CATSHLAVSSYNEQFF. In DNA, the CDR3 is TGTGCCACCAGCCATCTAGCGGTCAGCTCCTACAATGAGCAGTTCTTC. This chain uses TRBV24-1 with TRBJ2-1; 7 positions agree with TRBD2. Trimming at V came to 7 bases and at J to 0 bases, leaving 8 bases not matched to a gene. Per the germline V gene, CDR1 is KGHDR and CDR2 is SFDVKD. The CDR3 is 16 residues long.

This clonotype was seen a few times. The chain recombines TRBV7-8 with TRBJ1-5; D is perhaps TRBD1 (6 bases). CDR1 and CDR2 from the germline V gene are SGHVS and FQNEAQ. V lost 4 bases and J lost 5, with 12 bases in between. The CDR3 covers 14 residues. CDR3 protein: CASSSTGYDQPQHF. As DNA, the CDR3 is TGTGCCAGCAGCTCGACAGGCTACGATCAGCCCCAGCATTTT.

This clonotype was detected ten times or more. The chain links TRBV12-3 or TRBV12-4 to TRBJ2-1; 13 bases are shared with TRBD2. Losses at the gene ends were 6 bases for V and 2 bases for J; bases not matched to a gene: 7. This CDR3 comprises 17 residues. CDR3 in amino acids: CASRPVGTSGTYNEQFF. CDR3 nucleotides: TGTGCCAGCAGACCAGTCGGGACTAGCGGGACCTACAATGAGCAGTTCTTC.

This clonotype was counted ten times or more. This sequence joins TRBV11-3 and TRBJ2-5; 10 bases line up with TRBD1. V was pared by 6 bases and J by 5 bases, with 3 bases of the junction left unmatched. The germline V gene encodes CDR1 SGHNT and CDR2 YENEEA. The CDR3 is 13 residues long. In DNA, the CDR3 is TGTGCCAGCAGACGGACAGGGGGGGAGACCCAGTACTTC. It codes for CASRRTGGETQYF.

This clonotype has a handful of counts. This chain links TRBV3-1 with TRBJ2-2; D not certain. The CDR3 totals 12 residues. Germline V lookup: CDR1 LGHDT, CDR2 YNNKEL (reference sequence). Trimming took off 3 bases at V and 5 bases at J, with 4 bases between the two ends. CDR3 coding DNA: TGTGCCAGCAGCCATAAAACCGGGGAGCTGTTTTTT. Encoded protein: CASSHKTGELFF.

In its sample, this clonotype was seen many times. The chain links TRBV20-1 to TRBJ2-3; possibly TRBD2 for D (5 bases). Trimming cost V 2 bases and J 6 bases, with 9 bases left between them. This CDR3 is built from 12 residues. Germline assignment: CDR1 DFQATT and CDR2 SNEGSKA (reference sequence). The CDR3 spells CSARLASDTQYF. CDR3 DNA: TGCAGTGCTAGACTAGCATCCGATACGCAGTATTTT.

The chain joins TRBV9 to TRBJ2-5; TRBD2 matches 9 bases. V was clipped by 4 bases and J by 5 bases; unmatched bases: 15. This CDR3 is 17 amino acids long. CDR1 is SGDLS, CDR2 YYNGEE, per germline. Written as DNA, the CDR3 is TGTGCCAGCAGCCCCCGAGCTTTAGCGGGAGTATCGGAGACCCAGTACTTC. Amino acids: CASSPRALAGVSETQYF.

This clonotype was seen many times. V is TRBV28 and J is TRBJ1-1; TRBD1 matches at 7 bases. The CDR3 contains 16 residues. Per germline, CDR1 MDHEN and CDR2 SYDVKM. The J segment lost 10 bases and the V segment lost 1 base, leaving 15 bases of the junction unmatched. The CDR3 nucleotides are TGTGCCAGCAGTTTATCTGGAGACTCAGGGGGGGGGGGAGCTTTCTTT. Amino acids: CASSLSGDSGGGGAFF.

This clonotype was detected ten times or more. The chain carries TRBV28 and TRBJ1-1, with D uncertain. V was clipped by 3 bases and J by 4 bases, with 15 bases between them. The CDR3 has 15 residues. CDR1 MDHEN and CDR2 SYDVKM come from the germline V gene. As DNA, the CDR3 is TGTGCCAGCAGTTTTTGGCAACAAGGTGGCACTGAAGCTTTCTTT. Its translation: CASSFWQQGGTEAFF.

This clonotype was observed at least ten times. CDR3 coding DNA: TGTGCCAGCAACAGGGGGACTAGCGGGAGGAGTTACGAGCAGTACTTC. This translates into CASNRGTSGRSYEQYF. The V gene is TRBV28, the J gene TRBJ2-7, with 15 bases aligning to TRBD2. The germline CDR1 and CDR2 sequences are MDHEN and SYDVKM. Trimming removed 7 bases from V and 4 bases from J; junction bases left unmatched: 8. There are 16 residues in the CDR3. Together with reference TRBV28 and TRBJ2-7, the CDR3 gives the full variable domain: DVKVTQSSRYLVKRTGEKVFLECVQDMDHENMFWYRQDPGLGLRLIYFSYDVKMKEKGDIPEGYSVSREKKERFSLILESASTNQTSMYLCASNRGTSGRSYEQYFGPGTRLTVT.

This chain uses TRBV19 with TRBJ1-5; D gene uncertain. Germline CDR1 LNHDA, CDR2 SQIVND (reference sequence). This CDR3 is 14 amino acids long. V lost 7 bases and J 0 bases, leaving 10 bases between the germline ends. The DNA of the CDR3 is TGTGCCAGTATGAACGGAAATAGCAATCAGCCCCAGCATTTT. As protein: CASMNGNSNQPQHF.

This clonotype appeared a few times. This sequence joins TRBV28 and TRBJ2-5; 8 positions agree with TRBD2. V shed 3 bases, J shed 6 bases, and the junction held 18 bases outside the gene matches. The CDR3 has 18 amino acids. Germline CDR1 is MDHEN and CDR2 is SYDVKM. CDR3 bases: TGTGCCAGCAGTTTGGGGGCGGTTATCGGGAGGGCCGAAAAGACCCAGTACTTC. This translates into CASSLGAVIGRAEKTQYF.

There are many counts of this clonotype. The genes are TRBV12-3 or TRBV12-4 and TRBJ1-1; D may be TRBD1 (6 bases). The V end was cut by 6 bases, the J end by 0 bases, with 14 bases between. The CDR3 runs to 15 residues. This chain's CDR3 is CASSPIDRLNTEAFF. CDR3 nucleotide sequence: TGTGCCAGCAGCCCTATTGACAGGCTGAACACTGAAGCTTTCTTT.

There are a few counts of this clonotype. V is TRBV28 and J is TRBJ2-7; D unresolved. The CDR3 consists of 15 residues. CDR1 is MDHEN and CDR2 is SYDVKM in the germline V gene. The V and J ends lost 3 bases and 0 bases respectively, with 12 bases between them. The CDR3 nucleotides read TGTGCCAGCAGTTTGATCTCTCCGAGCTCCTACGAGCAGTACTTC. Its translation: CASSLISPSSYEQYF.

This clonotype showed up many times. The chain employs TRBV7-2 and TRBJ2-7; 12 bases fit TRBD2. Germline CDR1 and CDR2: SGHTA and FQGNSA. This CDR3 has 16 residues. J was trimmed by 3 bases and V by 2 bases; bases with no gene match: 5. This chain's CDR3 is CASSLNPSGRGYEQYF. The CDR3 nucleotides read TGTGCCAGCAGCTTAAACCCTAGCGGGAGGGGCTACGAGCAGTACTTC.

This clonotype occurred many times. This chain uses TRBV7-9 with TRBJ2-1; TRBD2 matches 9 bases. Per germline, CDR1 SEHNR and CDR2 FQNEAQ (reference sequence). The CDR3 has 14 amino acids. Unmatched junction bases numbered 9, after V lost 3 bases and J lost 12 bases. CDR3 nucleotide sequence: TGTGCCAGCAGCTTTAGCGGGGGTAACTTGGTGCAGTTCTTC. Translating gives CASSFSGGNLVQFF.

Comments on this clonotype: A much larger clone differs by one base, so this may be a read error. The chain employs TRBV6-6 and TRBJ2-1; maybe TRBD1 (6 bases). The germline CDR1 and CDR2 sequences are MNHNY and SVGAGI (reference sequence). The CDR3 loop spans 17 amino acids. The CDR3 is CVSSYSGAESSYNEQFF. The CDR3 bases are TGTGTCAGCAGTTACTCAGGGGCGGAAAGCTCCTACAATGAGCAGTTCTTC.

This clonotype has a handful of counts. The rearrangement uses TRBV9 and TRBJ1-2; D is perhaps TRBD1 (5 bases). V was shortened by 6 bases and J by 5 bases, with 14 bases between the two germline ends. The CDR3 spans 13 residues. Germline CDR1 reads SGDLS; CDR2 reads YYNGEE. The CDR3 sequence is CASNLGQGYGYTF. DNA of the CDR3: TGTGCCAGCAATTTGGGGCAGGGATATGGCTACACCTTC.

There are many counts of this clonotype. The chain is built from TRBV2 and TRBJ2-3, with 7 bases matching TRBD1. The CDR3 totals 12 residues. J was trimmed by 7 bases and V by 6 bases; bases with no gene match: 4. Germline CDR1 reads SNHLY; CDR2 reads FYNNEI. The CDR3 loop is CASSEDRHTQYF. The DNA of the CDR3 is TGTGCCAGCAGCGAGGACAGGCATACGCAGTATTTT.

This clonotype has ten or more counts. This chain links TRBV12-3 or TRBV12-4 with TRBJ1-1, with 9 bases fitting TRBD1. The CDR3 has 15 amino acids. V lost 3 bases to trimming and J lost 6 bases; unmatched junction nucleotides: 8. The DNA of the CDR3 is TGTGCCAGCAGTTTGTTGGGGACAGGGTTTCCTGAAGCTTTCTTT. It translates to CASSLLGTGFPEAFF.

As concerns this clonotype: At one end the junction does not follow the germline gene, possibly because of a read error. The J gene is TRBJ2-2, the V gene TRBV9; 13 bases match TRBD2. The germline CDR1 and CDR2 sequences are SGDLS and YYNGEE. CDR3 length equals 17 residues. The CDR3 DNA reads as TGTGCCAGCATCGTAGCCGCACTAGCGGGAGGGCCAGAGGAGCTGTTTTTT. Residues: CASIVAALAGGPEELFF.

A few counts support this clonotype. This chain uses TRBV24-1 with TRBJ2-5; D call uncertain. V lost 7 bases, J lost 2 bases, and 7 bases lay in between. CDR3 length: 12 amino acids. CDR1 and CDR2 from the germline V gene are KGHDR and SFDVKD. The CDR3 coding sequence is TGTGCCACCAGGTCCCCACAAGAGACCCAGTACTTC. Amino acids: CATRSPQETQYF.

The chain joins TRBV5-1 to TRBJ2-3; D uncertain. V lost 5 bases to trimming and J lost 6 bases, with 22 bases between them. This CDR3 comprises 16 residues. Germline V gives CDR1 SGHRS, CDR2 YFSETQ. CDR3 coding DNA: TGCGCCAGCAGGTTAAACTCGGCATTGCCTGGGGATACGCAGTATTTT. It translates to CASRLNSALPGDTQYF.

V usage is TRBV30 and J usage is TRBJ2-5; 8 bases fit TRBD1. CDR3 length: 14 amino acids. J lost 3 bases, V lost 2 bases, and 5 bases had no gene match. In germline, CDR1 is GTSNPN, CDR2 SVGIG (reference sequence). CDR3 sequence: CAWSPGGREETQYF. The CDR3 DNA sequence: TGTGCCTGGAGTCCAGGGGGCCGGGAAGAGACCCAGTACTTC.

The CDR3 DNA sequence: TGTGCCAGCAGTCCGAGGTGGGTGGAGGAGAATGAGCAGTTCTTC. Translated, it gives CASSPRWVEENEQFF. This chain uses TRBV27 with TRBJ2-1, with D possibly TRBD2 on 5 matching bases. Trimming cost V 5 bases and J 7 bases, with 18 bases left between them. CDR3 length: 15 amino acids. Germline values: CDR1 MNHEY, CDR2 SMNVEV (reference sequence).

In this sample, this clonotype turned up many times. The CDR3 DNA is TGTGCCAGCAGCTTATATGGGACAGGGTCAGATACGCAGTATTTT. Translating it yields CASSLYGTGSDTQYF. The chain employs TRBV7-2 and TRBJ2-3; TRBD1 matches 9 bases. The CDR3 covers 15 residues. From germline, CDR1 is SGHTA and CDR2 FQGNSA. The junction had 4 bases not matched to a gene; V was cut back by 2 bases and J by 4 bases.